Listed below are T cell receptor beta chains from one sample, sequenced in a study of Graves' ophthalmopathy and Graves' hyperthyroidism. TCRdb re-called the multiplex PCR reads through MiXCR, storing one row per CDR3 protein. Among about 500,000 distinct CDR3 sequences, over 13% were seen once, and the ten largest hold 9.8%. The material sequenced was blood. The receptors were sampled from a woman aged 25 to 39 with Graves' ophthalmopathy. Each CDR3 is given with its conserved first and last residue. D genes are given only for firm matches. The size field is filled for only some rows; it gives once, few, many or a size class.

j_call	d_call	v_call	clone_size	cdr3_aa	cdr3_nt
TRBJ1-5	-	TRBV27	-	CASSEGVSNQPQHF	TGTGCCAGCAGTGAAGGGGTGAGCAATCAGCCCCAGCATTTT
TRBJ2-7	-	TRBV11-2	-	CASSLDPGGRSYEQYF	TGTGCCAGCAGCTTAGATCCCGGGGGCAGGTCCTACGAGCAGTACTTC
TRBJ1-6	-	TRBV29-1	many	CSVKYRDANSPLHF	TGCAGCGTTAAATACCGGGACGCAAATTCACCCCTCCACTTT
TRBJ2-2	-	TRBV12-3/TRBV12-4	many	CASTNQGSGELFF	TGTGCCAGCACTAACCAGGGAAGCGGGGAGCTGTTTTTT
TRBJ1-1	-	TRBV12-3/TRBV12-4	many	CASSFMGSEAFF	TGTGCCAGCAGTTTCATGGGGTCTGAAGCTTTCTTT
TRBJ1-5	-	TRBV20-1	many	CSASLYSNQPQHF	TGCAGTGCTAGTCTTTATAGCAATCAGCCCCAGCATTTT
TRBJ1-2	-	TRBV6-5	many	CASTKTGYYGYTF	TGTGCCAGCACTAAAACAGGGTACTATGGCTACACCTTC
TRBJ2-5	TRBD1	TRBV19	many	CAVGTGGTQYF	TGTGCCGTAGGGACAGGTGGGACCCAGTACTTC
TRBJ2-7	-	TRBV4-1	few	CASSQVSLLASIYEQYF	TGCGCCAGCAGCCAAGTGTCTCTTCTAGCGTCTATTTACGAGCAGTACTTC
TRBJ1-1	-	TRBV10-1	-	CASSETGSPNTEAFF	TGCGCCAGCAGTGAGACCGGGTCCCCGAACACTGAAGCTTTCTTT
TRBJ1-2	-	TRBV25-1	many	CASSEPRGVLGGYTF	TGTGCCAGCAGTGAACCGAGGGGGGTGTTGGGAGGCTACACCTTC
TRBJ2-5	-	TRBV11-2	-	CASSLSAGRQETQYF	TGTGCCAGCAGCCTATCCGCGGGAAGGCAAGAGACCCAGTACTTC
TRBJ1-5	TRBD1	TRBV12-3/TRBV12-4	-	CASSEDRESNQPQHF	TGTGCCAGCAGTGAGGACAGGGAAAGCAATCAGCCCCAGCATTTT
TRBJ1-2	TRBD1	TRBV6-5	many	CASRRGGGPYGYTF	TGTGCCAGCAGACGAGGAGGGGGCCCCTATGGCTACACCTTC
TRBJ1-1	-	TRBV5-1	many	CASSFRNPTEAFF	TGCGCCAGCAGCTTTCGAAATCCCACTGAAGCTTTCTTT
TRBJ2-7	TRBD2	TRBV6-1	many	CASSHRTSGAYEQYF	TGTGCCAGCAGCCACCGGACTAGCGGGGCCTACGAGCAGTACTTC
TRBJ2-7	-	TRBV12-3/TRBV12-4	-	CASSAFPPSYEQYF	TGTGCCAGCAGTGCTTTTCCTCCCTCCTACGAGCAGTACTTC
TRBJ2-5	TRBD1	TRBV20-1	once	CSARTMTGKETQYF	TGCAGTGCTAGGACGATGACAGGGAAAGAGACCCAGTACTTC
TRBJ1-1	-	TRBV6-1	many	CASSENRQNTEAFF	TGTGCCAGCAGTGAAAACAGACAGAACACTGAAGCTTTCTTT
TRBJ1-1	-	TRBV6-1	-	CASSEGQTDEAFF	TGTGCCAGCAGCGAGGGACAAACTGACGAAGCTTTCTTT
TRBJ2-5	-	TRBV6-2/TRBV6-3	-	CASSSAGGTGAEETQYF	TGTGCCAGCAGTTCTGCGGGGGGGACAGGGGCAGAAGAGACCCAGTACTTC
TRBJ2-7	-	TRBV27	many	CASSLVGGEQYF	TGCGCCAGCAGCTTGGTAGGGGGCGAGCAGTACTTC
TRBJ1-3	-	TRBV9	many	CASSGEFLLPGNTIYF	TGTGCCAGCAGCGGGGAATTCTTGCTTCCTGGAAACACCATATATTTT
TRBJ2-7	-	TRBV6-1	many	CASSSTPGRTYEQYF	TGTGCCAGCAGCTCAACCCCCGGACGCACCTACGAGCAGTACTTC
TRBJ2-5	TRBD2	TRBV7-3	many	CASSTSGGAGETQYF	TGTGCCAGCAGCACTAGCGGGGGGGCCGGAGAGACCCAGTACTTC
TRBJ1-6	-	TRBV28	many	CASSPPRPNSPLHF	TGTGCCAGCAGTCCTCCGAGGCCGAATTCACCCCTCCACTTT
TRBJ1-2	TRBD1	TRBV11-2	many	CASSFRQGVGYTF	TGTGCCAGCAGCTTTCGGCAGGGGGTTGGCTACACCTTC
TRBJ2-7	-	TRBV4-1	many	CASSQGIGDASEQYF	TGCGCCAGCAGCCAAGGTATTGGGGACGCCTCCGAGCAGTACTTC
TRBJ2-7	-	TRBV29-1	few	CSVLRGSYEQYF	TGCAGCGTACTACGGGGATCCTACGAGCAGTACTTC
TRBJ1-1	-	TRBV11-2	-	CASSLVGEYTEAFF	TGTGCCAGCAGCTTAGTGGGGGAATACACTGAAGCTTTCTTT
TRBJ1-1	-	TRBV6-1	many	CASSEYEAPMEAFF	TGTGCCAGCAGTGAATACGAGGCCCCCATGGAAGCTTTCTTT
TRBJ1-1	-	TRBV12-3/TRBV12-4	many	CASSFGRANTEAFF	TGTGCCAGCAGTTTCGGCAGGGCCAACACTGAAGCTTTCTTT
TRBJ2-2	TRBD2	TRBV11-2	few	CASSPGGLSGSNPGELFF	TGTGCCAGCAGCCCGGGCGGCCTTAGCGGGAGTAATCCCGGGGAGCTGTTTTTT
TRBJ2-7	TRBD2	TRBV11-2	many	CASSLSGRIDEQYF	TGTGCCAGCAGCCTTAGCGGGAGAATCGACGAGCAGTACTTC
TRBJ2-7	-	TRBV11-2	few	CASSLERISYEQYF	TGTGCCAGCAGCTTAGAGCGGATCTCCTACGAGCAGTACTTC
TRBJ2-5	TRBD2	TRBV24-1	many	CATSDRVWGGQETQYF	TGTGCCACCAGTGATCGTGTCTGGGGGGGGCAAGAGACCCAGTACTTC
TRBJ2-2	-	TRBV5-1	many	CASKLRADTGELFF	TGCGCCAGCAAGCTCCGGGCGGACACCGGGGAGCTGTTTTTT
TRBJ2-5	-	TRBV2	many	CASSEEESQYF	TGTGCCAGCAGTGAAGAAGAGTCCCAGTACTTC
TRBJ2-7	-	TRBV6-1	few	CASVPGRTGSYEQYF	TGTGCCAGCGTCCCCGGGAGGACAGGGTCCTACGAGCAGTACTTC